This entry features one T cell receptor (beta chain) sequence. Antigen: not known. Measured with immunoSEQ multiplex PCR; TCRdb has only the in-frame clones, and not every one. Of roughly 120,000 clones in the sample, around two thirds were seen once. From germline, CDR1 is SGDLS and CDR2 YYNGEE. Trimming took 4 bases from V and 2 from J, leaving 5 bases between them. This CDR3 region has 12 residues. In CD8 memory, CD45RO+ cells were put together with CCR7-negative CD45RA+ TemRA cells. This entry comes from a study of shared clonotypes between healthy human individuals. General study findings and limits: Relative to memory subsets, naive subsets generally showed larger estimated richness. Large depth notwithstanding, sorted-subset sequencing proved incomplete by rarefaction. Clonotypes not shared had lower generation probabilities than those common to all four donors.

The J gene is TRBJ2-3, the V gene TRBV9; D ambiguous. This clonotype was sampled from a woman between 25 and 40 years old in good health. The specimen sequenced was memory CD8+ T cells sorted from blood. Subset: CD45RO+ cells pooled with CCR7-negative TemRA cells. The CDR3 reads CASSYITDTQYF. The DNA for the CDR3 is TGTGCCAGCAGCTACATCACAGATACGCAGTATTTT. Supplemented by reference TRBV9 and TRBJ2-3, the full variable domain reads DSGVTQTPKHLITATGQRVTLRCSPRSGDLSVYWYQQSLDQGLQFLIQYYNGEERAKGNILERFSAQQFPDLHSELNLSSLELGDSALYFCASSYITDTQYFGPGTRLTVL.